This entry features one T cell receptor beta chain sequence. Its antigen remains unidentified. The record originates from a study of T cell repertoires and HLA-DP antigens. Across the study: Versus self, one alloantigen differed at one groove amino acid, the other at nine to eleven. DNA input averaged approximately 220 ng in sorted CD137+CD4+ and roughly 1,300 ng in pre-culture CD4+. Study-wide points: Clones undetected before culture averaged 36.3% against one allele and 50.6% against the other.

The length of the CDR3 is 12 residues. Germline lookup yields CDR1 LNHDA and CDR2 SQIVND (reference sequence). V dropped 1 base and J dropped 5 bases, with 4 bases sitting between them. Amplification used primers for 54 TRBV and 13 TRBJ segments. TCRdb keeps only in-frame clones here, not all; method: immunoSEQ multiplex PCR. The sample has around 100,000 clones; over 90% are singletons. The source is a woman in her late teens or twenties in good health and CMV-seronegative. Sequences were obtained from CD4+ T cells from PBMCs. The chain links TRBV19 to TRBJ2-3; no clear D. CDR3 protein: CASSIGGDTQYF. The CDR3 region has the DNA TGTGCCAGTAGTATAGGAGGAGATACGCAGTATTTT.